A single sample is the source of the 2 T cell receptor beta chains below, sequenced in a study of blood T cell repertoires in COVID-19. TCRdb's copy holds only in-frame clones and misses some; the assay was immunoSEQ multiplex PCR. The table shows 100,000 to 150,000 clones, with roughly 84% occurring only once. The material sequenced was peripheral blood. The source of these receptors is a woman older than 75 with acute or convalescent COVID-19.

This chain joins TRBV19 and TRBJ2-1, with D tentatively TRBD2 (5 bases). This CDR3 spans 15 amino acids. Trimming left V 4 bases short and J 0 bases short, with 10 bases between. CDR1 is LNHDA and CDR2 is SQIVND in the germline V gene (reference sequence). The CDR3 here is CASSTGLSSYNEQFF. In DNA form, the CDR3 reads TGTGCCAGTAGTACCGGACTGAGCTCCTACAATGAGCAGTTCTTC.

This chain uses TRBV12-2 with TRBJ1-5; TRBD1, the table's D call, lacks a check against the DNA. TRBV12-2 represents a pseudogene. The CDR3 is 13 residues long. The CDR3 coding sequence is TGTGCAAGTCGCACACGTGTTTGTCAGCCCCAGCATTTT. Its translation is CASRTRVCQPQHF.